The 9 T cell receptor beta chains listed next were all sequenced from one sample in a study of blood T cells in healthy people across ages. A J-beta primer mix and a sample-barcoded 5' primer were used in a second PCR of about 6 to 12 cycles. MiXCR was run by TCRdb on the 5' RACE reads, yielding one entry per CDR3 protein. The sample yields 650,000 to 700,000 distinct CDR3 sequences, more than 45% seen once. Sequences were obtained from blood. The receptors originated from a woman at least 80 years old in good health.

The CDR3 nucleotides are TGCAGTGCCGACCATCCTACCGGGGAGCTGTTTTTT. Translation gives CSADHPTGELFF. The chain links TRBV20-1 to TRBJ2-2; D not resolved. Trimming took off 6 bases at V and 5 bases at J, with 10 bases between the two ends. Germline V CDR1 and CDR2: DFQATT, SNEGSKA (reference sequence). The CDR3 has 12 residues.

This clonotype has a count of ten or more. The gene calls are TRBV7-2 and TRBJ2-5; 10 bases are a match to TRBD2. The length of the CDR3 is 18 residues. Germline CDR1 SGHTA, CDR2 FQGNSA. V trimming: 0 bases; J trimming: 2 bases; junction bases outside the gene matches: 9. The CDR3 loop is CASSLALAGVSRQETQYF. The CDR3 nucleotides read TGTGCCAGCAGCTTAGCCCTAGCGGGGGTCTCCCGTCAAGAGACCCAGTACTTC.

This rearrangement joins TRBV30 to TRBJ2-3; TRBD1 aligns across 8 bases. With 4 bases clipped from V and 4 bases from J, the junction kept 13 bases outside the gene matches. The CDR3 extends over 16 amino acids. CDR1 is GTSNPN and CDR2 is SVGIG in the germline V gene (reference sequence). Here the CDR3 DNA reads TGTGCCTGGACGGGGACAGGCGCCTGGAACGCAGATACGCAGTATTTT. It encodes CAWTGTGAWNADTQYF.

This clonotype has more than one count but fewer than ten. The V call is TRBV2, the J call TRBJ2-3, with 13 bases fitting TRBD2. The CDR3 totals 18 residues. Germline values: CDR1 SNHLY, CDR2 FYNNEI. V shed 6 bases, J shed 2 bases, and the junction held 11 bases outside the gene matches. The CDR3 reads CASRENTGLAGDTDTQYF. The CDR3 coding sequence is TGTGCCAGCAGAGAAAATACCGGACTAGCGGGGGACACAGATACGCAGTATTTT.

The chain carries TRBV7-9 and TRBJ2-5; 7 nucleotides agree with TRBD1. The CDR3 consists of 14 residues. The V segment lost 5 bases and the J segment 7 bases; nucleotides outside the gene matches: 10. Germline CDR1 and CDR2: SEHNR and FQNEAQ (reference sequence). The CDR3 region has the DNA TGTGCCAGCAGCCCGACAGGGACCACGGGGACCCAGTACTTC. This gives the protein CASSPTGTTGTQYF.

The V call is TRBV18, the J call TRBJ1-5; the D gene is possibly TRBD1 (6 bases). The CDR3 is 16 residues long. Germline CDR1 and CDR2: KGHSH and LQKENI. V was clipped by 6 bases and J by 0 bases, with 15 bases between them. CDR3 loop: CASSARQADSNQPQHF. As DNA, the CDR3 is TGTGCCAGCTCTGCTCGACAGGCTGATAGCAATCAGCCCCAGCATTTT.

This clonotype was seen ten or more times. The chain is built from TRBV27 and TRBJ2-5, with D uncertain. V shed 8 bases and J shed 5 bases, with 6 bases lying between them. Per the germline V gene, CDR1 is MNHEY and CDR2 is SMNVEV (reference sequence). This CDR3 is built from 10 residues. CDR3 nucleotide sequence: TGTGCCAGCGTGGGGGAGACCCAGTACTTC. It translates to CASVGETQYF.

This clonotype was counted many times. The chain couples TRBV21-1 to TRBJ2-3. TRBV21-1 is termed a pseudogene. The CDR3 extends over 10 amino acids. CDR3 in DNA: TGCGCCACCAACACAGATACGCAGTATTTT. The encoded protein is CATNTDTQYF.

To note about this clonotype: A much larger clone is a single base away; this may be a read error. The chain has TRBV7-2 and TRBJ2-7; 11 bases match TRBD2. The CDR3 contains 16 residues. Germline V CDR1 and CDR2: SGHTA, FQGNSA. Unmatched junction bases numbered 13, after V lost 5 bases and J lost 7 bases. The CDR3 bases are TGTGCCAGCAGCGTCCCCCTAGCGGGAGGCCACGGTGAGCAGTACTTC. This encodes CASSVPLAGGHGEQYF.